This T cell receptor beta chain was sequenced during a study of shared clonotypes between healthy human individuals. Study-level findings and limits: Genetic and exposure-history diversity was limited by the small donor number. Researchers sampled only blood; tissue repertoires likely differ.

Terminally differentiated effector memory CD45RA+ cells were excluded by CCR7 positive selection of CD45RO-negative cells. Note on this clone: The antigen is undetermined.

Original data processing: As immunoSEQ supplied junction-only sequences (without quality scores), filtering differed. Sequencing was performed with immunoSEQ multiplex PCR; in TCRdb, only in-frame clones are kept and a portion is missing. V and J calls and clone size are given by that table; D and trimming were obtained from the DNA. The sample records 450,000 to 700,000 clones, nearly 97% being singletons. Germline V gene sequence: CDR1 PRHDT, CDR2 FYEKMQ (reference sequence). This CDR3 has 16 amino acids. V gave up 1 base and J gave up 3 bases; unmatched junction bases: 6. The clonotype comes from a woman in her twenties or thirties in good health. Sequencing used naive CD8+ T cells sorted from blood. The rearrangement uses TRBV13 and TRBJ2-7, with 10 bases lining up with TRBD1. The CDR3 loop is CASSLAGQGIFYEQYF. In DNA, the CDR3 is TGTGCCAGCAGCTTAGCGGGACAGGGGATTTTCTACGAGCAGTACTTC.